Following are 12 T cell receptor beta chains from one sample sequenced in a study of cytomegalovirus exposure and HLA in healthy donors. This table comes from immunoSEQ multiplex PCR, and its TCRdb copy is limited to in-frame clones, with some not included. The table lists approximately 65,000 clones, less than 95% of them singletons. Input material: PBMCs. The source of these receptors is a woman aged 18-30 years in good health and CMV-seronegative.

The gene calls are TRBV9 and TRBJ2-1; TRBD1 agrees at 9 bases. The CDR3 spans 16 residues. CDR1 SGDLS and CDR2 YYNGEE come from the germline V gene. Trimming took 3 bases from V and 1 from J; bases not matched to a gene: 5. Here the CDR3 DNA reads TGTGCCAGCAGCGGCCCGACAGGGGGATCCTACAATGAGCAGTTCTTC. Translating gives CASSGPTGGSYNEQFF.

The rearrangement links TRBV9 to TRBJ2-3; 7 positions agree with TRBD2. V was pared by 3 bases and J by 2 bases, with 6 bases of the junction left unmatched. From germline, CDR1 is SGDLS and CDR2 YYNGEE. CDR3 length equals 15 residues. The CDR3 region is CASSGTSAVTDTQYF. The CDR3 DNA sequence: TGTGCCAGCAGCGGCACTAGCGCCGTCACAGATACGCAGTATTTT. The complete variable domain, with remaining parts taken from reference TRBV9 and TRBJ2-3, reads DSGVTQTPKHLITATGQRVTLRCSPRSGDLSVYWYQQSLDQGLQFLIQYYNGEERAKGNILERFSAQQFPDLHSELNLSSLELGDSALYFCASSGTSAVTDTQYFGPGTRLTVL.

The chain couples TRBV6-5 to TRBJ1-5; D unresolved. V shed 7 bases and J shed 0 bases, with 13 bases lying between them. Germline loops: CDR1 MNHEY, CDR2 SVGAGI. The CDR3 extends over 15 amino acids. For the CDR3, the DNA is TGTGCCAGCAAGAACTCCCTATATAGCAATCAGCCCCAGCATTTT. As protein: CASKNSLYSNQPQHF.

The chain has TRBV27 and TRBJ2-7; D not certain. V lost 5 bases and J 1 base, leaving 12 bases between the germline ends. This CDR3 contains 14 residues. Germline V gene sequence: CDR1 MNHEY, CDR2 SMNVEV (reference sequence). This CDR3 reads CASSNLGPSYEQYF. In nucleotides, the CDR3 is TGTGCCAGCAGTAACCTCGGTCCTTCCTACGAGCAGTACTTC.

The chain combines TRBV4-2 with TRBJ2-7; D perhaps matches TRBD2 (5 bases). V lost 1 base to trimming and J lost 3 bases, with 16 bases between them. Germline loops: CDR1 LGHNA, CDR2 YNFKEQ. CDR3 length equals 16 residues. The CDR3 reads CASSQGGPDGLYEQYF. In DNA form, the CDR3 reads TGTGCCAGCAGCCAAGGTGGCCCGGACGGACTCTACGAGCAGTACTTC.

The chain's CDR3 is CASRSQGAWDEQFF. CDR3 nucleotides: TGTGCCAGTAGATCCCAGGGGGCTTGGGATGAGCAGTTCTTC. The J gene is TRBJ2-1, the V gene TRBV19, with TRBD1 identical over 8 bases. J was trimmed by 8 bases and V by 6 bases; bases with no gene match: 9. CDR3 size: 14 residues. Germline V gives CDR1 LNHDA, CDR2 SQIVND (reference sequence).

V usage is TRBV5-4 and J usage is TRBJ1-2; D remains ambiguous. There are 14 residues in the CDR3. Trimming left V 0 bases short and J 2 bases short, with 8 bases between. CDR1 and CDR2 (germline): SGHNT, YYREEE (reference sequence). The chain's CDR3 is CASSLGGLNYGYTF. The CDR3 nucleotides read TGTGCCAGCAGCTTGGGAGGACTAAACTATGGCTACACCTTC. Variable domain in full (rest from reference TRBV5-4 and TRBJ1-2): ETGVTQSPTHLIKTRGQQVTLRCSSQSGHNTVSWYQQALGQGPQFIFQYYREEENGRGNFPPRFSGLQFPNYSSELNVNALELDDSALYLCASSLGGLNYGYTFGSGTRLTVV.

The chain joins TRBV4-2 to TRBJ1-5; 9 bases line up with TRBD1. CDR3 length: 16 residues. V was clipped by 0 bases and J by 6 bases; unmatched bases: 6. Per the germline V gene, CDR1 is LGHNA and CDR2 is YNFKEQ. The CDR3 DNA sequence: TGTGCCAGCAGCCAAGAAACCGGGACAGGGTTTCAGCCCCAGCATTTT. It encodes CASSQETGTGFQPQHF.

The chain recombines TRBV6-4 with TRBJ2-5; 7 bases line up with TRBD1. Trimming at V came to 3 bases and at J to 2 bases, leaving 6 bases not matched to a gene. The germline V gene has CDR1 MRHNA and CDR2 SNTAGT. The CDR3 loop spans 15 amino acids. The CDR3 reads CASSESQGPQETQYF. CDR3 DNA: TGTGCCAGCAGTGAGTCACAGGGGCCGCAAGAGACCCAGTACTTC.

The chain employs TRBV7-8 and TRBJ1-1; TRBD1 aligns across 9 bases. CDR3 length: 14 residues. CDR1 is SGHVS and CDR2 is FQNEAQ in the germline V gene. V dropped 1 base and J dropped 4; count of bases not matched to a gene: 1. CDR3 DNA sequence: TGTGCCAGCAGCTTAGTACAGGGGGCCACTGAAGCTTTCTTT. It translates to CASSLVQGATEAFF. Full variable domain (missing parts from reference TRBV7-8 and TRBJ1-1): GAGVSQSPRYKVAKRGQDVALRCDPISGHVSLFWYQQALGQGPEFLTYFQNEAQLDKSGLPSDRFFAERPEGSVSTLKIQRTQQEDSAVYLCASSLVQGATEAFFGQGTRLTVV.

V and J are TRBV9 and TRBJ2-2; 7 bases are a match to TRBD2. V trimming: 0 bases; J trimming: 7 bases; junction bases outside the gene matches: 0. The germline gives CDR1 SGDLS, CDR2 YYNGEE. There are 13 residues in the CDR3. The CDR3 DNA follows: TGTGCCAGCAGCGTAGAGCGGGGCGGGGAGCTGTTTTTT. This gives the protein CASSVERGGELFF.

The chain uses TRBV5-6 and TRBJ1-4; no definite D call. The length of the CDR3 is 15 residues. V was shortened by 1 base and J by 5 bases, with 12 bases between the two germline ends. CDR1 and CDR2 from the germline V gene are SGHDT and YYEEEE. The CDR3 loop reads CASSLFSPVNEKLFF. DNA for the CDR3: TGTGCCAGCAGCTTGTTCAGTCCTGTCAATGAAAAACTGTTTTTT.